A selection of T cell receptor beta chains follows, all from one sample in a study of blood T cell repertoires in COVID-19. Assay: immunoSEQ multiplex PCR; the TCRdb copy retains only in-frame clones and omits some. This sample has around 700,000 clones, with about 90% found just once. Sequenced input: peripheral blood. These TCRs come from a woman between 18 and 29 years old with acute or convalescent COVID-19. Both conserved end residues are trimmed from each CDR3.

TRBV3-1/TRBV3-2,ASSQDFVRDSPYEQY
TRBV7-8,ASSLYRGRDNSPLH
TRBV5-6,ASSLKRFYAGYT
TRBV7-9,ASSLVGRGTSNEKLF
TRBV5-8,ASSSRGFEF
TRBV25-1,ASSEVRGDNEKLF
TRBV19,ASSIDPRQVYGYT
TRBV29-1,SVEGLASGAKNIQY
TRBV3-1/TRBV3-2,ASRGVGQGETGNTIY
TRBV30,ACPVPSGGTDTQY
TRBV30,AWNQGPYGYT
TRBV6-4,ASSDNVGASTDTQY
TRBV18,ASSPPAGNAGYT
TRBV6-4,ASSDSPDRGRNGYT
TRBV7-9,ASSLALLQGIIGYT
TRBV7-8,ASSLPSKQGASYGYT
TRBV11-3,ASSLESGPGASSYNEQF
TRBV18,ASRDRAGQETQY
TRBV6-5,ASSYADRLNTEAF
TRBV4-2,ASSQEGSASPTYEQY
TRBV2,ASEGDPQGFGYT
TRBV9,ASSRRDSNQPQH
TRBV5-5,ASSFRDSSSYEQY
TRBV21-1,ASSTRTVRNTEAF
TRBV7-2,ASSLDPGQGVIGNTIY
TRBV6-5,ASSYLEGSEAF
TRBV24-1,ATSERGQGRGAF
TRBV10-3,ACRQGQGGNTIY
TRBV19,ASSIPQGAYYGYT
TRBV24-1,ATSQGNYGYT
TRBV9,ASSVGTKVRATGVQETQY
TRBV30,AWSHRSNTGELF
TRBV25-1,ASSGPGTGDNQPQH
TRBV5-1,ASSLDGGVSNSPLH
TRBV28,ATRERDRSYGYT
TRBV4-3,ASSPGQDPRYGYT
TRBV6-1,ASSEYQTGGNTIY
TRBV3-1/TRBV3-2,ASSQGRNYGYT
TRBV9,ASSVAGDRVFTGELF
TRBV7-9,ASSIKGQYPTSKF
TRBV5-8,ASSLAGTGSGSGYT
TRBV3-1/TRBV3-2,ASSQEGGVLHT
TRBV19,ASSPRTGHNYGYT
TRBV2,ASSPRGWEQY
TRBV6-5,ASSYSFLDSIYEQY
TRBV27,ASSLGTGSTYEQY
TRBV7-9,ASSLRRESGNTIY
TRBV7-8,ASSPTAYGYT
TRBV20-1,SASPTGPQTEAF
TRBV5-5,ASSLQGGTEAF
TRBV7-9,ASSSPGQGLYNEQF
TRBV3-1/TRBV3-2,ASSQRGTDYGYT
TRBV6-2/TRBV6-3,ASSPRQGKGYT
TRBV6-5,ASSYLKRGGTEAF